This section outlines one TCR beta chain sequence together with its context. No antigen is known for it. These data come from a study of T cell responses to AZD1222 COVID-19 vaccine. Study-level findings and limits: Spike-specific TCR repertoires showed rising breadth and depth after two AZD1222 doses. Repertoire samples came only from after the peak T cell response. Seropositive AZD1222 recipients at baseline numbered only five or six.

Trimming removed 1 base at V and 4 bases at J, with 18 bases between. Germline CDR1 SGHAT, CDR2 FQNNGV. CDR3 size: 17 residues. Method: immunoSEQ multiplex PCR; TCRdb's copy keeps in-frame clones and lacks some. The table records some 140,000 clones, approximately 90% of them present only once. The sample was peripheral blood, taken on day 0 of AZD1222 vaccination. The clonotype was recovered from an adult in good health. The chain combines TRBV11-2 with TRBJ2-3; a possible D gene is TRBD2 (6 bases). CDR3 in DNA: TGTGCCAGCAGCTTAGCGGGGGTGTGGAATGGCGCAGATACGCAGTATTTT. Amino acids: CASSLAGVWNGADTQYF.